This T cell receptor beta chain emerged from a study of metastatic and nonmetastatic thyroid tumors. Study-wide context: Samples came from malignant and benign thyroid patients, and repertoires were compared across blood and tumor or nodule tissue.

Source study methods: The study built a papillary thyroid cancer distant-metastasis classifier from CDR3 differences across clinicopathological groups. TCRdb ran MiXCR on the PCR reads. The V and J calls and clone size are TCRdb's, not the authors'. The sample records roughly 20,000 clones, 18% being singletons. This clone was seen at least ten times. Antigen: not known. General study results and limits: Compared with benign nodules, malignant thyroid tumors were reported to have significantly higher TCR beta diversity in both blood and tumor.

Each patient went into thyroid surgery without having received any treatment. After removal of 5 bases from V and 5 bases from J, the junction contained 5 bases not matched to a gene. This CDR3 is built from 14 residues. Germline CDR1 is SEHNR and CDR2 is FQNEAQ (reference sequence). The chain couples TRBV7-9 to TRBJ2-3; 9 positions match TRBD2. Material: adjacent normal tissue. The sequence was obtained from a male donor with papillary thyroid cancer or a benign thyroid nodule (not recorded which). Some clones in this sample may be carry-over from other donors' samples. CDR3 residues: CASSLGLAGDTQYF. The CDR3 nucleotides read TGTGCCAGCAGCCTGGGACTAGCAGGAGATACGCAGTATTTT.